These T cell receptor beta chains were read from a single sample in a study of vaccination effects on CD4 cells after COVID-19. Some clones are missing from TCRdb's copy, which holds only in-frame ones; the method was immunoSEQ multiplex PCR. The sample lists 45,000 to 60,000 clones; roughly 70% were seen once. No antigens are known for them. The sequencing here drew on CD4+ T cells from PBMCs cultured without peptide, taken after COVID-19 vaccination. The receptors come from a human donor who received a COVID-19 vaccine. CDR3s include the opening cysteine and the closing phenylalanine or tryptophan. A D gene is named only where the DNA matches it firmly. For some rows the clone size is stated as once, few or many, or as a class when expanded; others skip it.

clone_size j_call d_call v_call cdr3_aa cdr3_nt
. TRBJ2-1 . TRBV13 CASSLQDGYNEQFF TGTGCCAGCAGCTTACAAGATGGGTACAATGAGCAGTTCTTC
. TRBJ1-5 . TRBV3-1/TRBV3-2 CASSQASGANQPQHF TGTGCCAGCAGCCAAGCCAGTGGGGCAAATCAGCCCCAGCATTTT
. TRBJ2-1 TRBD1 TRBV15 CATSRDVTGGYEQFF TGTGCCACCAGCAGAGATGTAACAGGGGGCTATGAGCAGTTCTTC
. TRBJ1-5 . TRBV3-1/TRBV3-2 CASSQVGFNQPQHF TGTGCCAGCAGCCAAGTGGGGTTCAATCAGCCCCAGCATTTT
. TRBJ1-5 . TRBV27 CASSLSQGGSQPQHF TGTGCCAGCAGTTTATCCCAGGGTGGGAGTCAGCCCCAGCATTTT
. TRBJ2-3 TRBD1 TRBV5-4 CASSLGQGVDTQYF TGTGCCAGCAGCTTGGGACAGGGGGTAGATACGCAGTATTTT
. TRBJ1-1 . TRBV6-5 CASNIQGQGEAFF TGTGCCAGCAATATACAGGGTCAGGGGGAAGCTTTCTTT
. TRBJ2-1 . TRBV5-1 CASSFNGNNEQFF TGCGCCAGCAGCTTTAACGGTAACAATGAGCAGTTCTTC
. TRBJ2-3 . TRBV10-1 CASSESGVGTDTQYF TGCGCCAGCAGTGAGTCTGGAGTTGGGACAGATACGCAGTATTTT
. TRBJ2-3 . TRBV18 CASSQTRGTDTQYF TGTGCCAGCTCACAGACAAGGGGAACAGATACGCAGTATTTT
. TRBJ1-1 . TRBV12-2 CASRPGQGGTEAFF TGTGCAAGTCGCCCCGGACAGGGAGGGACTGAAGCTTTCTTT
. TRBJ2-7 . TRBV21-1 CASSVTGTPSYEQYF TGTGCCAGCAGCGTAACCGGGACACCTTCTTACGAGCAGTACTTC
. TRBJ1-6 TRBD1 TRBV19 CASRSQTGGRPLHF TGTGCCAGTAGATCTCAGACAGGGGGGAGACCCCTCCACTTT
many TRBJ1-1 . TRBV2 CASRGPGLQGSTEAFF TGTGCCAGCAGGGGCCCGGGTTTGCAGGGCTCCACTGAAGCTTTCTTT
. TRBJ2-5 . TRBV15 CATSTSFQETQYF TGTGCCACCAGCACTAGTTTCCAAGAGACCCAGTACTTC
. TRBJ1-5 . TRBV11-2 CASSLAGYSNQPQHF TGTGCCAGCAGCTTAGCGGGTTATAGCAATCAGCCCCAGCATTTT
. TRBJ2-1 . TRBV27 CASSSLGGNEQFF TGTGCCAGCAGTTCGTTAGGTGGCAATGAGCAGTTCTTC
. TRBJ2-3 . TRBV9 CASSVGVRDTDTQYF TGTGCCAGCAGCGTAGGCGTCAGGGACACAGATACGCAGTATTTT
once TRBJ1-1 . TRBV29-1 CSVDEFGTEAFF TGCAGCGTTGACGAGTTTGGCACTGAAGCTTTCTTT
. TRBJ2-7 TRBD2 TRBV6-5 CASSPPLAGAYEQYF TGTGCCAGCAGTCCGCCTCTAGCGGGGGCCTACGAGCAGTACTTC
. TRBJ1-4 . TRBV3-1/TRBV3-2 CASSQVGFEKLFF TGTGCCAGCAGCCAAGTGGGCTTTGAAAAACTGTTTTTT
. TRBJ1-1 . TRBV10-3 CAIKGWNTEAFF TGTGCCATCAAAGGGTGGAACACTGAAGCTTTCTTT
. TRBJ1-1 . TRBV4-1 CASSQGVARTLRTEAFF TGCGCCAGCAGCCAAGGGGTAGCCAGGACCTTGAGGACTGAAGCTTTCTTT
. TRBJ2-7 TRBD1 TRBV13 CASSFRTGGQYEQYF TGTGCCAGCAGCTTTCGGACAGGGGGCCAGTACGAGCAGTACTTC
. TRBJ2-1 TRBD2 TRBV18 CASSLSGGVYNEQFF TGTGCCAGCTCACTCAGCGGGGGAGTCTACAATGAGCAGTTCTTC
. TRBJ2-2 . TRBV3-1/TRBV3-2 CASSQDKATRTGELFF TGTGCCAGCAGCCAAGATAAGGCGACTAGAACCGGGGAGCTGTTTTTT
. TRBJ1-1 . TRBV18 CASSPDPNTEAFF TGTGCCAGCTCACCCGACCCGAACACTGAAGCTTTCTTT
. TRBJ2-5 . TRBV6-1 CASSEFGVGGYQETQYF TGTGCCAGCAGTGAATTTGGGGTAGGGGGGTACCAAGAGACCCAGTACTTC
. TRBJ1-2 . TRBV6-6 CASSYFHEVSNYGYTF TGTGCCAGCAGTTACTTTCACGAAGTATCTAACTATGGCTACACCTTC
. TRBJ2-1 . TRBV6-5 CASSPAEVHYEQFF TGTGCCAGCAGCCCGGCCGAGGTACACTATGAGCAGTTCTTC
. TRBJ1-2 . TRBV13 CASVGTSDYGRTKGYTF TGTGCCAGCGTAGGTACTTCCGATTATGGACGGACTAAGGGCTACACCTTC
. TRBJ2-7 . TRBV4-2 CASSQDLGYEQYF TGTGCCAGCAGCCAAGATTTGGGGTACGAGCAGTACTTC
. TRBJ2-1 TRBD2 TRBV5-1 CASSPTSGRASGQFF TGCGCCAGCAGTCCGACTAGCGGGAGGGCCTCGGGGCAGTTCTTC
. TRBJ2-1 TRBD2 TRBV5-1 CASSFDLTSGYNEQFF TGCGCCAGCAGCTTTGACCTGACTAGCGGGTACAATGAGCAGTTCTTC
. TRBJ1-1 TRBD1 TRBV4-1 CASSQPDRNEAFF TGCGCCAGCAGCCAACCGGACAGGAATGAAGCTTTCTTT
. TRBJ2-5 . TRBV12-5 CASGFSHRGLGETQYF TGTGCTAGTGGTTTTTCCCACAGAGGGTTGGGGGAGACCCAGTACTTC
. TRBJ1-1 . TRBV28 CAIRIPGHDAFF TGTGCCATCCGAATACCGGGACATGATGCTTTCTTT
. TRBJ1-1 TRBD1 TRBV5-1 CASSLTRDRAGEAFF TGCGCCAGCAGCCTGACCCGGGACAGGGCGGGTGAAGCTTTCTTT
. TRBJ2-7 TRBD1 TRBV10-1 CASSPGQGLREQYF TGCGCCAGCAGCCCGGGACAGGGGCTTCGGGAGCAGTACTTC
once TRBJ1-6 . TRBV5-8 CASSLARGVNSPLHF TGTGCCAGCAGCTTGGCGCGAGGCGTGAATTCACCCCTCCACTTT
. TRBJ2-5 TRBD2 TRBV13 CASSSSGWTGLAGVRAQETQYF TGTGCCAGCAGCTCGTCTGGGTGGACGGGACTAGCGGGAGTGAGGGCCCAAGAGACCCAGTACTTC
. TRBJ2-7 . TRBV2 CASSETYEQYF TGTGCCAGCAGTGAAACCTACGAGCAGTACTTC